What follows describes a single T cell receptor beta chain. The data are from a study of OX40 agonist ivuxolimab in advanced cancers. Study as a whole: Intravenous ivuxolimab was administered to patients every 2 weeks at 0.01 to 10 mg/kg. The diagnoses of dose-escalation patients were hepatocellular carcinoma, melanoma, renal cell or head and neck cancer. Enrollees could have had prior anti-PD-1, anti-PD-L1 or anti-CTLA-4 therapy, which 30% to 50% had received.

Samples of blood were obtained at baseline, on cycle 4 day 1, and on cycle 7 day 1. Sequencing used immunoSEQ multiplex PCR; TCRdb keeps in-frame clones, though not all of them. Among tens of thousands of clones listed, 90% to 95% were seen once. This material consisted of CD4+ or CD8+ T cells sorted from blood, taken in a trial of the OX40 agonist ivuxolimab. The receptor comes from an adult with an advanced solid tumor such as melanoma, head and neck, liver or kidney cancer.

This CDR3 is CASSPGTGGETQYF. The CDR3 nucleotides read TGTGCCAGCAGCCCTGGGACAGGGGGAGAGACCCAGTACTTC. The rearrangement uses TRBV11-2 and TRBJ2-5; TRBD1 aligns across 11 bases. This CDR3 has 14 amino acids. J was trimmed by 4 bases and V by 5 bases; bases with no gene match: 3. CDR1 is SGHAT and CDR2 is FQNNGV in the germline V gene.